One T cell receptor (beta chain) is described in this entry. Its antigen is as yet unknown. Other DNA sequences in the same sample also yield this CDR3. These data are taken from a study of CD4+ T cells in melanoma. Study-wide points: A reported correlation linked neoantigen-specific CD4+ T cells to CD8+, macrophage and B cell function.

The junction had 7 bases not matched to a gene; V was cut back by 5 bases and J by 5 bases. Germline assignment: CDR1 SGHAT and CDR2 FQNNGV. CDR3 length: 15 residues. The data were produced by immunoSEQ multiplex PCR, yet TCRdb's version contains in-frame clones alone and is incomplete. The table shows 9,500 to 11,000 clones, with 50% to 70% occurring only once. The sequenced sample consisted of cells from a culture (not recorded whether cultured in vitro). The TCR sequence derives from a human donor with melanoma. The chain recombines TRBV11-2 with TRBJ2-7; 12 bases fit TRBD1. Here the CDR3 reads CASSRRGQGANEQYF. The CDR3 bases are TGTGCCAGCAGCCGCCGGGGACAGGGGGCAAACGAGCAGTACTTC.